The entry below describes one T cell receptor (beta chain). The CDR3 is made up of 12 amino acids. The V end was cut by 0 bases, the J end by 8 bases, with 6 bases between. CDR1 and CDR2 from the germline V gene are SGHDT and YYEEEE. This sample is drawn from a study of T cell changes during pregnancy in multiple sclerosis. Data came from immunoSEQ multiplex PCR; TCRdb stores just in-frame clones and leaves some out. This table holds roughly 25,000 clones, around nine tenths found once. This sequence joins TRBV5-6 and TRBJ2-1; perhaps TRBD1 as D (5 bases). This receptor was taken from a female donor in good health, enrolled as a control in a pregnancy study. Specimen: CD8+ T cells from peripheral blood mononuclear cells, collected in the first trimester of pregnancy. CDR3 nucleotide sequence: TGTGCCAGCAGCTTGGGGGGCTATGAGCAGTTCTTC. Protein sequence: CASSLGGYEQFF.